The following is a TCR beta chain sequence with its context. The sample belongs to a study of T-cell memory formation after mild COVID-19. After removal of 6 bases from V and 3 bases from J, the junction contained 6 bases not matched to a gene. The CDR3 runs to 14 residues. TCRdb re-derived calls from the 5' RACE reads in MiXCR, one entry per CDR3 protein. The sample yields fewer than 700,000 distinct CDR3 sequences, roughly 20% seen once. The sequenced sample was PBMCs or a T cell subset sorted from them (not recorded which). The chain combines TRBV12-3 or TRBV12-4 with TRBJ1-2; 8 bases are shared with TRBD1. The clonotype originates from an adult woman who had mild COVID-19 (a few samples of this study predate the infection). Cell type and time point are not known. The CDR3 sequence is CASRPGQADYGYTF. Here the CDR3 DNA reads TGTGCCAGCAGGCCGGGACAGGCGGACTATGGCTACACCTTC.